The 5 T cell receptor beta chains in this list originate from one sample, sequenced in a study of T-cell reconstitution after alpha-beta-depleted transplantation in children. This sample's TCRbeta library carried unique molecular identifier barcodes. TCRdb processed the PCR reads anew with MiXCR; each CDR3 protein has one entry. In the table there are approximately 210,000 distinct CDR3 sequences, roughly a sixth of which are singletons. Sequencing was performed on PBMCs, mostly from graft donor cells, taken 360 days after TCRalphabeta/CD19-depleted stem cell transplant. Every receptor here comes from a male patient aged 2-10 years who had a stem cell transplant for acute lymphoblastic leukemia, so the T cells may come from the graft donor.

The chain is built from TRBV10-3 and TRBJ2-7; 10 positions match TRBD2. The germline V gene has CDR1 ENHRY and CDR2 SYGVKD. The V gene end was trimmed by 5 bases and the J gene end by 5 bases; junction bases not matched to a gene: 6. The CDR3 spans 14 residues. CDR3 sequence (DNA): TGTGCCATCAGTCTAGCGGGGGAGTCCCACGAGCAGTACTTC. Translating it yields CAISLAGESHEQYF.

This clonotype was counted between two and nine times. The CDR3 sequence is CSASDGRANEKLFF. CDR3 nucleotide sequence: TGCAGTGCATCGGACGGGCGGGCTAATGAAAAACTGTTTTTT. V gene TRBV20-1 combines with J gene TRBJ1-4; D remains unclear. The V gene lost 6 bases and the J gene lost 3 bases, with 14 bases spanning the gap. The CDR3 sequence is 14 residues long. The germline V gene encodes CDR1 DFQATT and CDR2 SNEGSKA (reference sequence).

This clonotype has a handful of counts. J is TRBJ1-2 and V is TRBV5-1; D not resolved. CDR3 length equals 15 residues. Germline CDR1 and CDR2: SGHRS and YFSETQ. Trimming stripped 3 bases from V and 4 bases from J, with 16 bases between. The CDR3 protein is CASSSRSGGIYGYTF. DNA for the CDR3: TGCGCCAGCAGCTCCCGTTCGGGTGGGATCTATGGCTACACCTTC. The full variable domain, rest sourced from reference TRBV5-1 and TRBJ1-2, is KAGVTQTPRYLIKTRGQQVTLSCSPISGHRSVSWYQQTPGQGLQFLFEYFSETQRNKGNFPGRFSGRQFSNSRSEMNVSTLELGDSALYLCASSSRSGGIYGYTFGSGTRLTVV.

This clonotype was seen a few times. The chain joins TRBV6-5 to TRBJ2-2, with 7 bases fitting TRBD2. CDR1 is MNHEY, CDR2 SVGAGI, per germline. The CDR3 runs 18 residues. The V and J ends lost 2 bases and 1 base, in that order; junction bases with no gene match: 10. The CDR3 spells CASSYPFMREGNTGELFF. The CDR3 nucleotides are TGTGCCAGCAGTTACCCGTTTATGAGGGAGGGGAACACCGGGGAGCTGTTTTTT.

The rearrangement joins TRBV7-2 to TRBJ2-5; the match to TRBD1 covers 8 bases. This CDR3 has 16 residues. The trim removed 5 bases at V and 5 bases at J, leaving 13 bases unmatched. From germline, CDR1 is SGHTA and CDR2 FQGNSA. The CDR3 region has the DNA TGTGCCAGCAGCACGACAGGGGTGCTCCATTGGGAGACCCAGTACTTC. Amino acid sequence: CASSTTGVLHWETQYF.